Following are 22 T cell receptor beta chains from one sample sequenced in a study of T cell responses to AZD1222 COVID-19 vaccine. Assay: immunoSEQ multiplex PCR; the TCRdb copy retains only in-frame clones and omits some. The table has some 150,000 clones, 88% seen once. The sample in question was peripheral blood, obtained 28 days after the second dose of the MenACWY control vaccine. These receptors all come from an adult who received the MenACWY meningococcal vaccine as a control.

The chain links TRBV2 to TRBJ2-1, with 7 bases that match TRBD1. The CDR3 covers 15 residues. CDR1 is SNHLY, CDR2 FYNNEI, per germline. The V gene end was trimmed by 6 bases and the J gene end by 4 bases; junction bases not matched to a gene: 9. DNA of the CDR3: TGTGCCAGCAGGAATTTCGGGACAGCGTACAATGAGCAGTTCTTC. Its translation is CASRNFGTAYNEQFF.

The chain carries TRBV3-1 (or the pseudogene TRBV3-2) and TRBJ2-7; D gene uncertain. The V end lost 4 bases, the J end lost 0 bases, and 7 bases lay between the germline ends. The germline V gene has CDR1 LGHDT and CDR2 YNNKEL (reference sequence). This CDR3 region has 13 residues. CDR3 sequence: CASSLGGSYEQYF. The DNA of the CDR3 is TGTGCCAGCAGCCTAGGTGGCTCCTACGAGCAGTACTTC.

This sequence joins TRBV5-1 and TRBJ1-3, with 7 nucleotides matching TRBD1. V shed 1 base and J 0 bases; nucleotides not matched to a gene: 4. The CDR3 contains 16 residues. Germline CDR1 SGHRS, CDR2 YFSETQ. Here the CDR3 reads CASSLKGGDSGNTIYF. DNA for the CDR3: TGCGCCAGCAGCTTGAAAGGGGGCGACTCTGGAAACACCATATATTTT. Full variable domain (outside the CDR3, taken from reference TRBV5-1 and TRBJ1-3): KAGVTQTPRYLIKTRGQQVTLSCSPISGHRSVSWYQQTPGQGLQFLFEYFSETQRNKGNFPGRFSGRQFSNSRSEMNVSTLELGDSALYLCASSLKGGDSGNTIYFGEGSWLTVV.

V is TRBV28 and J is TRBJ2-5; D gene ambiguous. There are 14 residues in the CDR3. CDR1 MDHEN and CDR2 SYDVKM come from the germline V gene. Trimming pared 2 bases from V and 7 bases from J, leaving 14 bases between. CDR3: CASSLEASVGTQYF. The CDR3 bases are TGTGCCAGCAGTTTAGAAGCCTCCGTTGGGACCCAGTACTTC.

The rearrangement uses TRBV6-5 and TRBJ2-7, with TRBD1 as a possible D gene (6 bases). This CDR3 contains 15 residues. Germline V gene lookup returns CDR1 MNHEY and CDR2 SVGAGI. V was cut by 5 bases and J by 3 bases, with 17 bases left in between. The DNA of the CDR3 is TGTGCCAGCAGTACCCTACCGGGACAAAGCTACGAGCAGTACTTC. It yields the protein CASSTLPGQSYEQYF.

The chain employs TRBV12-3 or TRBV12-4 and TRBJ2-4; 9 positions agree with TRBD1. This CDR3 is 13 amino acids long. J was trimmed by 14 bases and V by 5 bases; bases with no gene match: 10. CDR3 sequence: CASSRSRDREKYF. The CDR3 region has the DNA TGTGCCAGCAGTCGGTCCCGGGACAGGGAGAAGTACTTC.

The rearrangement uses TRBV5-1 and TRBJ2-3, with TRBD2 matching over 12 bases. The length of the CDR3 is 17 residues. V shed 7 bases, J shed 3 bases, and the junction held 12 bases outside the gene matches. The germline V gene encodes CDR1 SGHRS and CDR2 YFSETQ. The CDR3: CASGQITSGRMTDTQYF. CDR3 nucleotides: TGCGCCAGCGGCCAAATTACTAGCGGGAGGATGACAGATACGCAGTATTTT.

This chain connects TRBV14 to TRBJ2-5, with a weak D call TRBD2 (6 bases). This CDR3 contains 16 residues. Germline assignment: CDR1 SGHDN and CDR2 FVKESK. V lost 0 bases, J lost 6 bases, and 17 bases lay in between. The CDR3 reads CASSQDLGDFPQTQYF. The CDR3 bases are TGTGCCAGCAGCCAAGATCTTGGGGACTTCCCCCAGACCCAGTACTTC.

The chain is built from TRBV4-3 and TRBJ2-7, with a possible D match to TRBD1 (5 bases). V lost 0 bases and J 7 bases, leaving 13 bases between the germline ends. Germline CDR1 LGHNA, CDR2 YSLEER. This CDR3 region has 14 residues. CDR3: CASSQDQGRREQYF. The CDR3 DNA sequence: TGCGCCAGCAGCCAAGATCAGGGCAGGCGGGAGCAGTACTTC.

The chain is built from TRBV7-2 and TRBJ2-7; 7 bases map to TRBD1. The CDR3 runs 15 residues. V was pared by 1 base and J by 7 bases, with 10 bases of the junction left unmatched. Germline V CDR1 and CDR2: SGHTA, FQGNSA. The CDR3 loop reads CASSLGVTGTREQYF. The CDR3 nucleotides read TGTGCCAGCAGCTTAGGGGTGACAGGGACCCGGGAGCAGTACTTC. The full variable domain, its missing parts supplied by reference TRBV7-2 and TRBJ2-7, is GAGVSQSPSNKVTEKGKDVELRCDPISGHTALYWYRQSLGQGLEFLIYFQGNSAPDKSGLPSDRFSAERTGGSVSTLTIQRTQQEDSAVYLCASSLGVTGTREQYFGPGTRLTVT.

The rearrangement joins TRBV9 to TRBJ2-1; D perhaps matches TRBD2 (6 bases). Looked up from germline, CDR1 is SGDLS and CDR2 is YYNGEE. The CDR3 runs to 16 residues. V gave up 0 bases and J gave up 4 bases, with 14 bases separating them. The CDR3: CASSVGGSGGYNEQFF. DNA of the CDR3: TGTGCCAGCAGCGTAGGGGGTAGCGGAGGGTACAATGAGCAGTTCTTC.

V usage is TRBV3-1 (or the pseudogene TRBV3-2) and J usage is TRBJ1-2, with TRBD1 identical over 7 bases. V shed 3 bases, J shed 7 bases, and the junction held 5 bases outside the gene matches. CDR1 and CDR2 from the germline V gene are LGHDT and YNNKEL (reference sequence). This CDR3 is built from 13 residues. CDR3 region: CASSQGQMGGYTF. CDR3 nucleotides: TGTGCCAGCAGCCAGGGACAGATGGGTGGCTACACCTTC.

Only one count was recorded for this clone. CDR3 nucleotide sequence: TGTGCCAGCAGTTTGCGTCCGAACTATGGCTACACCTTC. Translated: CASSLRPNYGYTF. The chain carries TRBV28 and TRBJ1-2; no definite D call. The V end lost 3 bases, the J end lost 2 bases, and 7 bases lay between the germline ends. Germline CDR1 reads MDHEN; CDR2 reads SYDVKM. This CDR3 has 13 amino acids.

V and J are TRBV6-5 and TRBJ1-6, with a tentative D call TRBD1 (6 bases). The germline V gene encodes CDR1 MNHEY and CDR2 SVGAGI. V was shortened by 2 bases and J by 6 bases, with 14 bases between the two germline ends. There are 16 residues in the CDR3. CDR3 coding DNA: TGTGCCAGCAGTTACGGGGGGCGGAGGGGTAATTCACCCCTCCACTTT. The encoded protein is CASSYGGRRGNSPLHF.

The V gene is TRBV6-2 or TRBV6-3, the J gene TRBJ1-1, with D uncertain. V dropped 0 bases and J dropped 5 bases, with 13 bases sitting between them. This CDR3 region has 15 residues. CDR1 MNHEY and CDR2 SVGEGT come from the germline V gene. The CDR3 bases are TGTGCCAGCAGTTACTCGGGAGGGTATGGAACTGAAGCTTTCTTT. Its protein product is CASSYSGGYGTEAFF.

The rearrangement joins TRBV5-4 to TRBJ1-1; D not certain. CDR3 length: 15 residues. V lost 0 bases and J 3 bases, leaving 12 bases between the germline ends. Germline loops: CDR1 SGHNT, CDR2 YYREEE (reference sequence). The CDR3 DNA reads as TGTGCCAGCAGCTTGGGACCCACCAAGGACACTGAAGCTTTCTTT. Protein product: CASSLGPTKDTEAFF.

This clone was observed once. The genes are TRBV6-5 and TRBJ1-1; D call uncertain. V lost 2 bases, J lost 5 bases, and 12 bases lay in between. This CDR3 is built from 14 residues. CDR1 and CDR2 from the germline V gene are MNHEY and SVGAGI. In DNA, the CDR3 is TGTGCCAGCAGTTACGGTGGAGCGAGGACTGAAGCTTTCTTT. Protein sequence: CASSYGGARTEAFF.

The chain employs TRBV4-3 and TRBJ1-2; D unclear. From germline, CDR1 is LGHNA and CDR2 YSLEER. CDR3 length equals 14 residues. Trimming removed 7 bases at V and 2 bases at J, with 14 bases between. CDR3 nucleotide sequence: TGCGCCAGCACCTCTCAGGTGGCGAACTATGGCTACACCTTC. This gives the protein CASTSQVANYGYTF.

This clone was detected once. This sequence joins TRBV6-5 and TRBJ1-5; no clear D gene. The germline gives CDR1 MNHEY, CDR2 SVGAGI. Trimming shortened V by 8 bases and J by 1 base, and 12 bases separated the two germline ends. The CDR3 extends over 14 amino acids. The DNA of the CDR3 is TGTGCCAGCGCGGCGAGGCAGAGCAATCAGCCCCAGCATTTT. Its translation is CASAARQSNQPQHF.

The chain employs TRBV6-2 or TRBV6-3 and TRBJ2-1; D remains ambiguous. V lost 0 bases and J lost 4, with 7 bases in between. This CDR3 comprises 14 residues. In germline, CDR1 is MNHEY, CDR2 SVGEGT. DNA of the CDR3: TGTGCCAGCAGTTACTCGCCCGGGTACAATGAGCAGTTCTTC. It encodes CASSYSPGYNEQFF.

The CDR3 region has the DNA TGTGCCAGCAGTGAGGACCCGAACACCGGGGAGCTGTTTTTT. Protein sequence: CASSEDPNTGELFF. The rearrangement joins TRBV5-6 to TRBJ2-2; no clear D. V lost 5 bases, J lost 0 bases, and 8 bases lay in between. This CDR3 is 14 amino acids long. CDR1 SGHDT and CDR2 YYEEEE come from the germline V gene.

The chain has TRBV5-5 and TRBJ2-7; D is undetermined. This CDR3 contains 12 residues. From germline, CDR1 is SGHKS and CDR2 YYEKEE (reference sequence). V was clipped by 2 bases and J by 3 bases, with 6 bases between them. The CDR3 sequence is CASSLGVYEQYF. The DNA for the CDR3 is TGTGCCAGCAGCTTAGGTGTCTACGAGCAGTACTTC.